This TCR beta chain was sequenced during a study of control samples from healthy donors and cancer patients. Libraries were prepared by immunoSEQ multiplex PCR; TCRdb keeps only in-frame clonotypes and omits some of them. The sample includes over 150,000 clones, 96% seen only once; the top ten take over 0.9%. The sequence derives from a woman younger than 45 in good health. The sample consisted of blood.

CDR3 bases: TGTGCCAGCAGCCCCCAGGGGGGGGCTAACTATGGCTACACCTTC. It translates to CASSPQGGANYGYTF. The chain combines TRBV6-5 with TRBJ1-2, with 7 bases that match TRBD1. Germline V lookup: CDR1 MNHEY, CDR2 SVGAGI. With V trimmed by 6 bases and J by 0 bases, 7 bases remained unmatched. The CDR3 extends over 15 amino acids.